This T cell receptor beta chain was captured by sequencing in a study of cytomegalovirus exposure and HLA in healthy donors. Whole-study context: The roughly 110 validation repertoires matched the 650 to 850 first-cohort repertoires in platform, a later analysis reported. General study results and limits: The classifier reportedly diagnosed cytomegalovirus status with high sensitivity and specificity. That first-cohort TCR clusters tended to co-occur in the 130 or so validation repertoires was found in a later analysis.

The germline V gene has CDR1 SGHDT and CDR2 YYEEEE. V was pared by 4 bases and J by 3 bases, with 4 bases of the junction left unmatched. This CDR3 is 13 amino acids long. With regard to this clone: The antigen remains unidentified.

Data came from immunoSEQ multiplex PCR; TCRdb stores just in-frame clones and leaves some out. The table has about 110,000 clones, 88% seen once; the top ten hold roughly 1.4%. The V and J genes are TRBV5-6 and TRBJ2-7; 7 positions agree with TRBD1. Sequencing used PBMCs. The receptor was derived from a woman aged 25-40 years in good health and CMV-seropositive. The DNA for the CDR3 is TGTGCCAGCAGCCCCTCAGGGGGCTACGAGCAGTACTTC. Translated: CASSPSGGYEQYF. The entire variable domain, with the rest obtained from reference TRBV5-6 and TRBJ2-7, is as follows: DAGVTQSPTHLIKTRGQQVTLRCSPKSGHDTVSWYQQALGQGPQFIFQYYEEEERQRGNFPDRFSGHQFPNYSSELNVNALLLGDSALYLCASSPSGGYEQYFGPGTRLTVT.